This T cell receptor (beta chain) comes out of a study of cytomegalovirus exposure and HLA in healthy donors. PCR was performed using 60 Vbeta and 13 Jbeta primers. TCRdb's table, derived via immunoSEQ multiplex PCR, lists solely in-frame clones and lacks some. The data show under 150,000 clones, with more than 70% seen just once and 4.2% held by the top ten. About this clone itself: Its antigen is unidentified.

The CDR3 consists of 15 residues. General study results and limits: In a later analysis, a missense DCLRE1C variant was linked to TCR beta V- and J-gene trimming. Across donors, presence/absence analyses took sequencing depth to be roughly uniform. A later examination showed that TCR association rates differed by HLA locus, with DRB1 most and HLA-C fewest.

This clonotype was sampled from a man aged 50 to 60 in good health and CMV-seropositive. The specimen sequenced was PBMCs. The rearrangement uses TRBV12-2 and TRBJ2-3; the table's D call TRBD2 went unverified against the DNA. TRBV12-2 is recorded as a pseudogene. The CDR3 nucleotides read TGTGCAAGTCGCTTAGGGTGCGAGGGCACAGATACGCAGTATTTT. It is translated as CASRLGCEGTDTQYF.